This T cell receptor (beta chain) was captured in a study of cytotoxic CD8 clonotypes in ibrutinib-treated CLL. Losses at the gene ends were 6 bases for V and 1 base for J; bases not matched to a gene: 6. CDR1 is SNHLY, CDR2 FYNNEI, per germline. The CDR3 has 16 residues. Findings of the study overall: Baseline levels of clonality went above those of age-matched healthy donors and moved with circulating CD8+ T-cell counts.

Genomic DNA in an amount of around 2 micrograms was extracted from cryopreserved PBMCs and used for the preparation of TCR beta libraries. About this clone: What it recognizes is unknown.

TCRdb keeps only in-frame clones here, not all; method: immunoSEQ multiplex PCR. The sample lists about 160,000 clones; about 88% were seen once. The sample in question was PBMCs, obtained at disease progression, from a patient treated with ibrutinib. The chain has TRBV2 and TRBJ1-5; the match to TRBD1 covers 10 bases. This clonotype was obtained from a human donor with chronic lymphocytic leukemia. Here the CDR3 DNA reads TGTGCCAGCAGAGGGACAGGGGACGGAAGCAATCAGCCCCAGCATTTT. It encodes CASRGTGDGSNQPQHF.